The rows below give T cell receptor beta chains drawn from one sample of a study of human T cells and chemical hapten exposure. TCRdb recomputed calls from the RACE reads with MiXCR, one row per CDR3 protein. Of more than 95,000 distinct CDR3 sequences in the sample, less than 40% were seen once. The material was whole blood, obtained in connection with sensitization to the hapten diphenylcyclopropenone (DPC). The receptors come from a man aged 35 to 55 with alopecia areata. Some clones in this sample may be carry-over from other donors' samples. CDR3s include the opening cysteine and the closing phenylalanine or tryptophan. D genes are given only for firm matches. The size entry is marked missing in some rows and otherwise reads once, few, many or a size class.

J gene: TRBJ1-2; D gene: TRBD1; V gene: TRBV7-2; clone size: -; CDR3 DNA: TGTGCCAGCAGCCCCACGCCTCGGACAGGGGATGGCTACACCTTC; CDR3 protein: CASSPTPRTGDGYTF
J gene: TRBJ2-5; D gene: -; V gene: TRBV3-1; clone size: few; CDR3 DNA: TGTGCCAGCAGCCAAAAAGGGGTTGAGACCCAGTACTTC; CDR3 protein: CASSQKGVETQYF
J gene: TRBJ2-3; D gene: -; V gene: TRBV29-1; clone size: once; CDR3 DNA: TGCAGCGCCCCGTTCGGTCTAGACGCGCAGTATTTT; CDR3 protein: CSAPFGLDAQYF
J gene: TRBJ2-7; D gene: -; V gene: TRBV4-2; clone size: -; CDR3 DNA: TGTGCCAGCAGCCAAGAGCGGGGATACTCCTACGAGCAGTACTTC; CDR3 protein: CASSQERGYSYEQYF
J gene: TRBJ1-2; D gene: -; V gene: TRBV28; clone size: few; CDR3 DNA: TGTGCCACCCCTGAACTCGGCTCTAGGGGTGGCTACACCTTC; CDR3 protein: CATPELGSRGGYTF
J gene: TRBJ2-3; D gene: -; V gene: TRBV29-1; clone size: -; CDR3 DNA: TGCAGCGTCCAAGCCCCGGGACTGGCTCCCCAGGATACGCAGTATTTT; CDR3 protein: CSVQAPGLAPQDTQYF
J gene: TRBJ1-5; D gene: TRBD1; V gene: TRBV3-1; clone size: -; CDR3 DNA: TGTGCCAGCAGCCAAGGAGGGGGCGGCAATCAGCCCCAGCATTTT; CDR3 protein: CASSQGGGGNQPQHF
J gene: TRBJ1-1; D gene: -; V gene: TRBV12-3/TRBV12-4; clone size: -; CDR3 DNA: TGTGCCAGCAGTCGGAAGGACAGTCGGGCTTTCTTT; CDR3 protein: CASSRKDSRAFF
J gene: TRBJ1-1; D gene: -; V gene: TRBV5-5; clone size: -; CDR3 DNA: TGTGCCAGCAGCTTGGCTCTGGGTGGGGGGGACACTGAAGCTTTCTTT; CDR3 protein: CASSLALGGGDTEAFF
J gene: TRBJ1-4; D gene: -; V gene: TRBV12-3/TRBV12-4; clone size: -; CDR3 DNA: TGTGCCAGCAGTCCCTCCCAAGTTGCAACTAATGAAAAACTGTTTTTT; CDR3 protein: CASSPSQVATNEKLFF
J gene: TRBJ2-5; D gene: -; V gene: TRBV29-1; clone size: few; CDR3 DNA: TGCAGCGTTGAACTGTTAGCGGAGACCCAGTACTTC; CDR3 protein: CSVELLAETQYF
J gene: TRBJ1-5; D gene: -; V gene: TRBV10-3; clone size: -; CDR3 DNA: TGTGCCATCAGTGAGCGGGGCAATCAGCCCCAGCATTTT; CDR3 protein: CAISERGNQPQHF
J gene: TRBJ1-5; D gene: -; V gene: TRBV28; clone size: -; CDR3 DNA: TGTGCCAGCAGTTTGGTGTCGGTGGTCCAGCCCCAGCATTTT; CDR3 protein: CASSLVSVVQPQHF
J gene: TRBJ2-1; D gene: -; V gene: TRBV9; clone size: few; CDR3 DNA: TGTGCCAGCAGCGTAGGGGCCCTAGGGGCGCATGAGCAGTTCTTC; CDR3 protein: CASSVGALGAHEQFF
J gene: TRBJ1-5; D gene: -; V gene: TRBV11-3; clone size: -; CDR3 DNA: TGTGCCAGCAGCTTAGAGCTAACAGGGTATAGTAAATTTGGCAATCAGCCCCAGCATTTT; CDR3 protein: CASSLELTGYSKFGNQPQHF
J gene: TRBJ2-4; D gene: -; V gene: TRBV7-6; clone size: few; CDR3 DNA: TGTGCCAGCAGCCCGTCCGGGCCCGCGGCCATTCAGTACTTC; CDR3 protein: CASSPSGPAAIQYF
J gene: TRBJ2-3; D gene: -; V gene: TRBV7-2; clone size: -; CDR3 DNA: TGTGCCAGCAGCCCAGGCAAGGAAGTTGCAGATACGCAGTATTTT; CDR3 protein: CASSPGKEVADTQYF
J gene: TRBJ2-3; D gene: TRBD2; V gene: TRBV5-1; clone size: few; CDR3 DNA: TGCGCCAGCAGCTCGGGGACTAGCGGGGCAGATACGCAGTATTTT; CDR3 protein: CASSSGTSGADTQYF
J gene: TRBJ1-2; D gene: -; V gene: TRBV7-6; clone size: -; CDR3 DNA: TGTGCCAGCAGCTTAGCGTCCCAGGGGCCTATAGGCTACACCTTC; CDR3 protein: CASSLASQGPIGYTF
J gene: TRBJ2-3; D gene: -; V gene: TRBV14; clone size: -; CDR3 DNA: TGTGCCAGCAGCCAGAGGGGTCTTGGCACAGATACGCAGTATTTT; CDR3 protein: CASSQRGLGTDTQYF
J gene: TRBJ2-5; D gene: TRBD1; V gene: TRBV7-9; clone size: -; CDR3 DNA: TGTGCCAGCAGGTCCGGGACAGGGGAAGAGACCCAGTACTTC; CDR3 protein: CASRSGTGEETQYF
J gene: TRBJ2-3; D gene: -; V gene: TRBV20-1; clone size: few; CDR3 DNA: TGCAGTGCCTATACGGGACACCCAGGCGCAGATACGCAGTATTTT; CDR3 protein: CSAYTGHPGADTQYF
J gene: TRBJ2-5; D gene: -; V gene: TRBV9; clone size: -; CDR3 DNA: TGTGCCAGCAGCGTAGGTGGAACTAGCTGGGAGACCCAGTACTTC; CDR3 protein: CASSVGGTSWETQYF
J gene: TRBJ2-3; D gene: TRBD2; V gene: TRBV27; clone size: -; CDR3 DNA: TGTGCCAGCAGTTTTGTATTAGGACTAGCGGGGAGCACAGATACGCAGTATTTT; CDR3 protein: CASSFVLGLAGSTDTQYF
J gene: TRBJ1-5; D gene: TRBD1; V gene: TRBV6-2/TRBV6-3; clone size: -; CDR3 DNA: TGTGCCAGCAGTTACGTTTGGGGACAGGGCCACCAGCCCCAGCATTTT; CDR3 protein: CASSYVWGQGHQPQHF
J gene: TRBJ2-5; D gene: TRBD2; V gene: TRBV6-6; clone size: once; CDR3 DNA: TGTGCCAGCAGACTACTAGCGGGAAGTATGGAGACCCAGTACTTC; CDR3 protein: CASRLLAGSMETQYF
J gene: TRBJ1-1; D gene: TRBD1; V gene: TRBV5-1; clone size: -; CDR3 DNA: TGCGCCAGCAGCTTCCAACGGGACAGGGGATCTGAAGCTTTCTTT; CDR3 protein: CASSFQRDRGSEAFF
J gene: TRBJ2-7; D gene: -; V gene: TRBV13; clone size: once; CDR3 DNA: TGTGCCAGCAGCACGTCAGGGGTGGGAGGGCTCTACGAGCAGTACTTC; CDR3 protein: CASSTSGVGGLYEQYF
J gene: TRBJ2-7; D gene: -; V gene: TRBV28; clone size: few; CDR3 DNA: TGTGCCAGCAGCTCCAGCCTAAGCAAGTACTTC; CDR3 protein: CASSSSLSKYF
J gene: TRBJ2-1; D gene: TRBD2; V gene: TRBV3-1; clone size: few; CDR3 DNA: TGTGCCAGCAGCCTCATAGCGGGAGGTAGTGAGCAGTTCTTC; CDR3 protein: CASSLIAGGSEQFF
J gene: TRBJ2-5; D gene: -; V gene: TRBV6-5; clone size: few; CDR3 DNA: TGTGCCAGCAGTTACTCGTGGGCAGTACAAGAGACCCAGTACTTC; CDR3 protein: CASSYSWAVQETQYF
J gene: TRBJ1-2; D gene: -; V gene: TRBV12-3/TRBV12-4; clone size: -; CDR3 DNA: TGTGCCAGCAGTATCAGGACAGACAGGAACTATGGCTACACCTTC; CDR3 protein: CASSIRTDRNYGYTF
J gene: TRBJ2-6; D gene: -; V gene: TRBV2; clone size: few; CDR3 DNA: TGTGCCAGCAGTGAAATGTCAGGGGTAGTTGCTGGGGCCAACGTCCTGACTTTC; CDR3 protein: CASSEMSGVVAGANVLTF
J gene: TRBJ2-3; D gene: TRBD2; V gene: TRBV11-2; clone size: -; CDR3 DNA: TGTGCCAGCAGCCAAGGGACTAGCGGGCCCCCAGATACGCAGTATTTT; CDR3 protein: CASSQGTSGPPDTQYF
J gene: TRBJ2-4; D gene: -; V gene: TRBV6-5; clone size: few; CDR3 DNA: TGTGCCAGCAGTTACCGCACAGGGAGTAAAGGAGCAGCCAAAAACATTCAGTACTTC; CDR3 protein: CASSYRTGSKGAAKNIQYF